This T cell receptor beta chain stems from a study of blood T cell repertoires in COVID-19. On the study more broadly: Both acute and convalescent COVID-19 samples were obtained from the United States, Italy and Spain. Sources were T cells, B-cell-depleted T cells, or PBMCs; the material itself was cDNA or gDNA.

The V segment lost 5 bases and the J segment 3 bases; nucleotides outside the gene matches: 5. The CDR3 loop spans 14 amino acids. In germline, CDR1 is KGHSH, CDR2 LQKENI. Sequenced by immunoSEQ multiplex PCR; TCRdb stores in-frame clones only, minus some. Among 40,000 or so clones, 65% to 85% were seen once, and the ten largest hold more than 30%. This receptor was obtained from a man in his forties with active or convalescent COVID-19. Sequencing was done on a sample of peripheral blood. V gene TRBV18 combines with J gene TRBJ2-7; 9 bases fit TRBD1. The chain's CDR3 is CASSLSGQGYEQYF. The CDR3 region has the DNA TGTGCCAGCTCATTATCGGGACAGGGCTACGAGCAGTACTTC.